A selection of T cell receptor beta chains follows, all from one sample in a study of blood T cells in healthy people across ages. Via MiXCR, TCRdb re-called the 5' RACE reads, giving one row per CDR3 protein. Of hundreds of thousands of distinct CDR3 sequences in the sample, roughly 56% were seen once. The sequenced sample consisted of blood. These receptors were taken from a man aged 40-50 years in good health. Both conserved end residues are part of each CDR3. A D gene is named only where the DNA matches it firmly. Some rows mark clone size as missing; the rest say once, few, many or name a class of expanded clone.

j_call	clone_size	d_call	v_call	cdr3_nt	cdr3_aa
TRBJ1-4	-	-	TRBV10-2	TGCGCCACCGCTCAGGGACCGACTAATGAAAAACTGTTTTTT	CATAQGPTNEKLFF
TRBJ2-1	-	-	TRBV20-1	TGCAGTGCTAGGAGGGGACGCCGGAACAATGAGCAGTTCTTC	CSARRGRRNNEQFF
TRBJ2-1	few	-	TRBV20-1	TGCAGTGCCTACCCGGGGACACACTACAATGAGCAGTTCTTC	CSAYPGTHYNEQFF
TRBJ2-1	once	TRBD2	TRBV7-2	TGTGCCAGCAGCCCCCCCGGACTAGCGGGAAGCAATGAGCAGTTCTTC	CASSPPGLAGSNEQFF
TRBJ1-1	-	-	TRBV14	TGTGCCAGCAGCTCAACCCGGGGTACATCGAACACTGAAGCTTTCTTT	CASSSTRGTSNTEAFF
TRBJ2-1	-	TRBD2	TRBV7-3	TGTGCCAGCAGCTCCCGTAGCGGGGGCGACAATGAGCAGTTCTTC	CASSSRSGGDNEQFF
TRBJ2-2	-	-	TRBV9	TGTGCCAGCAGCGTAGTTAATGCAGCTGCAAACCTCATAATCACCGGGGAGCTGTTTTTT	CASSVVNAAANLIITGELFF
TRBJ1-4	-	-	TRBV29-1	TGCAGCGTTGGGGACCTCAATGAAAAACTGTTTTTT	CSVGDLNEKLFF
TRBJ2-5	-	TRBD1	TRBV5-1	TGCGCCAGCAGTTCCGGGACAGGGATTTGGGAGACCCAGTACTTC	CASSSGTGIWETQYF
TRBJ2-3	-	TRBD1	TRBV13	TGTGCCAGCAGCGGAGAGGGGGACAGGGGGACAGATACGCAGTATTTT	CASSGEGDRGTDTQYF
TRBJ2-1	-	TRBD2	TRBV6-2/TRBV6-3	TGTGCCAGCAGTTACGGGACTAGCGGGATCAATGAGCAGTTCTTC	CASSYGTSGINEQFF
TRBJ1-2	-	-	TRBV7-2	TGTGCCAGCAGCTCAACACTTAACTATGGCTACACCTTC	CASSSTLNYGYTF
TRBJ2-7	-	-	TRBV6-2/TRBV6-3	TGTGCCAGCAGTACACAGGACAATACCTACGAGCAGTACTTC	CASSTQDNTYEQYF
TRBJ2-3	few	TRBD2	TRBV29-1	TGCAGCGTTTCGTCCGGGACTAGCGGGACAGATACGCAGTATTTT	CSVSSGTSGTDTQYF
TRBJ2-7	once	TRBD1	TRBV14	TGTGCCAGCAGCTGTCAGGGGGCAGCCCGCGGGGAGCAGTACTTC	CASSCQGAARGEQYF
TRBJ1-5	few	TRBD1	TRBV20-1	TGCAGTGCTAGAGGGACGGACAGGCCCATGCCCCAGCATTTT	CSARGTDRPMPQHF
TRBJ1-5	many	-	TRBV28	TGTGCCAGCATCACCTCGGGGGGGAATAGCAATCAGCCCCAGCATTTT	CASITSGGNSNQPQHF
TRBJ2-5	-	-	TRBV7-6	TGTGCCAGCAGCTTAAGCCGGGGCGAGCAGGAGACCCAGTACTTC	CASSLSRGEQETQYF
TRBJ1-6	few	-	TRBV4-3	TGCGCCAGCAGCCAAGATACTTCAGGGCCTTCACCCCTCCACTTT	CASSQDTSGPSPLHF
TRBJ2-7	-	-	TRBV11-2	TGTGCCAGCAGCTCTGGCTACAGTAGACGGTACGAGCAGTACTTC	CASSSGYSRRYEQYF
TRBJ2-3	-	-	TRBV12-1	TGTGCCAGCAAGCTTTCCAGCGGGAGCGCCGCAGATACGCAGTATTTT	CASKLSSGSAADTQYF
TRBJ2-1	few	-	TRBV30	TGTGCCTGGAGTGCTGGAGGGAACAATGAGCAGTTCTTC	CAWSAGGNNEQFF